One and the same sample provided the 17 T cell receptor beta chains below, sequenced in a study of radiation and T cells in renal cell carcinoma. Sample treatment: treatment-naive control, cytoreductive nephrectomy. Measured with immunoSEQ multiplex PCR; TCRdb has only the in-frame clones, and not every one. The data hold roughly 20,000 clones, with around three fifths observed a single time. Material: tumor tissue, obtained from a patient whose treatment was nephrectomy without radiotherapy. The receptors here all came from a man over 45 with renal cell carcinoma.

This clone was found a few times. V is TRBV7-9 and J is TRBJ1-2, with D uncertain. Trimming cost V 1 base and J 0 bases, with 3 bases left between them. The CDR3 length is 13 residues. The germline V gene encodes CDR1 SEHNR and CDR2 FQNEAQ (reference sequence). CDR3 DNA sequence: TGTGCCAGCAGCTTAGAGGCTAACTATGGCTACACCTTC. Encoded protein: CASSLEANYGYTF.

Concerning this clone: The junction departs from the called germline gene at one end, perhaps through a read error. Other DNA variants within this sample encode the same CDR3. This rearrangement joins TRBV6-1 to TRBJ1-2; D perhaps matches TRBD1 (5 bases). This CDR3 contains 14 residues. The germline V gene has CDR1 MNHNS and CDR2 SASEGT. The CDR3 loop is CASSESGVMGGYTF. The CDR3, as DNA: TGCGCCAGCAGTGAATCGGGGGTGATGGGTGGCTACACCTTC.

The chain joins TRBV27 to TRBJ2-7; D unresolved. V lost 3 bases to trimming and J lost 2 bases, with 14 bases between them. Germline V gene lookup returns CDR1 MNHEY and CDR2 SMNVEV (reference sequence). CDR3 length: 15 residues. CDR3 sequence: CASSLRTDLAYEQYF. The CDR3, as DNA: TGTGCCAGCAGTTTGCGGACGGACCTCGCCTACGAGCAGTACTTC.

This clone qualifies as large. The chain combines TRBV7-8 with TRBJ2-7; TRBD1 is a possible D gene (5 bases). The CDR3 spans 19 residues. In germline, CDR1 is SGHVS, CDR2 FQNEAQ. V gave up 5 bases and J gave up 5 bases, with 31 bases separating them. As DNA, the CDR3 is TGTGCCAGCAGCGTGGGGCCCCTGGGATCTTCCCTGGGTGGCAACGAGCAGTACTTC. This codes for CASSVGPLGSSLGGNEQYF. The whole variable domain, filled in from reference TRBV7-8 and TRBJ2-7, reads GAGVSQSPRYKVAKRGQDVALRCDPISGHVSLFWYQQALGQGPEFLTYFQNEAQLDKSGLPSDRFFAERPEGSVSTLKIQRTQQEDSAVYLCASSVGPLGSSLGGNEQYFGPGTRLTVT.

The chain employs TRBV5-1 and TRBJ2-2; the D gene is possibly TRBD2 (6 bases). CDR1 and CDR2 (germline): SGHRS, YFSETQ. The CDR3 contains 15 residues. V lost 4 bases, J lost 1 base, and 11 bases lay in between. The CDR3 reads CASSPTGENTGELFF. CDR3 coding DNA: TGCGCCAGCAGCCCTACGGGGGAGAACACCGGGGAGCTGTTTTTT.

This chain joins TRBV5-1 and TRBJ1-1; 9 bases align to TRBD1. CDR3 length: 15 residues. The trim removed 4 bases at V and 5 bases at J, leaving 9 bases unmatched. Per germline, CDR1 SGHRS and CDR2 YFSETQ. This CDR3 is CASSQTGTGWTEAFF. The CDR3 coding sequence is TGCGCCAGCAGCCAAACCGGGACAGGGTGGACTGAAGCTTTCTTT. Filled out from reference TRBV5-1 and TRBJ1-1, the complete variable domain reads KAGVTQTPRYLIKTRGQQVTLSCSPISGHRSVSWYQQTPGQGLQFLFEYFSETQRNKGNFPGRFSGRQFSNSRSEMNVSTLELGDSALYLCASSQTGTGWTEAFFGQGTRLTVV.

J is TRBJ2-1 and V is TRBV19; 11 bases map to TRBD2. V was clipped by 5 bases and J by 2 bases; unmatched bases: 5. The CDR3 has 16 residues. In germline, CDR1 is LNHDA, CDR2 SQIVND (reference sequence). CDR3 DNA: TGTGCCAGTAGTCCGAGACTAGCGGGAACCTACAATGAGCAGTTCTTC. Encoded protein: CASSPRLAGTYNEQFF.

This clone came up a few times. The gene calls are TRBV5-4 and TRBJ1-1; D is unresolved. CDR3 size: 15 residues. V lost 4 bases and J lost 7, with 20 bases in between. The germline V gene encodes CDR1 SGHNT and CDR2 YYREEE (reference sequence). The CDR3 region is CASSANDILDGEAFF. The CDR3 DNA is TGTGCCAGCAGCGCAAACGACATCCTGGACGGTGAAGCTTTCTTT.

Only a few counts were recorded for this clone. The chain recombines TRBV5-1 with TRBJ1-3; no reliable D call. CDR1 and CDR2 (germline): SGHRS, YFSETQ. Trimming cost V 0 bases and J 0 bases, with 13 bases left between them. This CDR3 region has 17 residues. In DNA form, the CDR3 reads TGCGCCAGCAGCTTGGAGCCAGGTCAGAGCTCTGGAAACACCATATATTTT. Encoded protein: CASSLEPGQSSGNTIYF. Combining the CDR3 with reference TRBV5-1 and TRBJ1-3 gives the whole variable domain KAGVTQTPRYLIKTRGQQVTLSCSPISGHRSVSWYQQTPGQGLQFLFEYFSETQRNKGNFPGRFSGRQFSNSRSEMNVSTLELGDSALYLCASSLEPGQSSGNTIYFGEGSWLTVV.

This clone was detected many times. The V call is TRBV6-5, the J call TRBJ2-7, with D possibly being TRBD1 or TRBD2 (5 bases each). Trimming removed 5 bases at V and 4 bases at J, with 12 bases between. Germline V CDR1 and CDR2: MNHEY, SVGAGI. The CDR3 runs to 13 residues. The CDR3 reads CASSTGAKYEQYF. The CDR3 DNA reads as TGTGCCAGCAGTACCGGGGCGAAATACGAGCAGTACTTC.

This clone was seen ten or more times. This chain connects TRBV11-3 to TRBJ2-7; a weak D match, TRBD2 (5 bases). From germline, CDR1 is SGHNT and CDR2 YENEEA. Trimming shortened V by 5 bases and J by 6 bases, and 14 bases separated the two germline ends. The CDR3 consists of 13 residues. CDR3 coding DNA: TGTGCCAGCAGCCTGAATCGGGGAAGCGAGCAGTACTTC. Protein product: CASSLNRGSEQYF. The full variable domain, with the rest looked up from reference TRBV11-3 and TRBJ2-7, is EAGVVQSPRYKIIEKKQPVAFWCNPISGHNTLYWYLQNLGQGPELLIRYENEEAVDDSQLPKDRFSAERLKGVDSTLKIQPAELGDSAVYLCASSLNRGSEQYFGPGTRLTVT.

The chain has TRBV4-3 and TRBJ2-7; 8 bases align to TRBD2. CDR3 length equals 14 residues. The V gene end was trimmed by 5 bases and the J gene end by 1 base; junction bases not matched to a gene: 4. Germline assignment: CDR1 LGHNA and CDR2 YSLEER. CDR3 bases: TGCGCCAGCAGCTTATCGGGGGGGTCCTACGAGCAGTACTTC. Translating gives CASSLSGGSYEQYF.

The rearrangement links TRBV4-1 to TRBJ2-5, with unresolved D. Germline values: CDR1 MGHRA, CDR2 YSYEKL. There are 14 residues in the CDR3. Trimming left V 0 bases short and J 1 base short, with 6 bases between. This CDR3 is CASSQEKTQETQYF. CDR3 DNA sequence: TGCGCCAGCAGCCAAGAGAAGACCCAAGAGACCCAGTACTTC.

The chain employs TRBV5-4 and TRBJ1-3, with D possibly being TRBD1 (6 bases). Germline-derived CDR1 and CDR2 are SGHNT and YYREEE (reference sequence). V was shortened by 4 bases and J by 3 bases, with 11 bases between the two germline ends. CDR3 length equals 14 residues. CDR3 amino acids: CASSLTGFGNTIYF. CDR3 bases: TGTGCCAGCAGCCTTACAGGGTTTGGAAACACCATATATTTT. Full variable domain (outside the CDR3, taken from reference TRBV5-4 and TRBJ1-3): ETGVTQSPTHLIKTRGQQVTLRCSSQSGHNTVSWYQQALGQGPQFIFQYYREEENGRGNFPPRFSGLQFPNYSSELNVNALELDDSALYLCASSLTGFGNTIYFGEGSWLTVV.

The chain carries TRBV6-1 and TRBJ2-1, with 12 bases fitting TRBD2. With 8 bases clipped from V and 7 bases from J, the junction kept 6 bases outside the gene matches. The germline gives CDR1 MNHNS, CDR2 SASEGT. The CDR3 consists of 14 residues. CDR3 amino acids: CASELAGGLNEQFF. DNA for the CDR3: TGTGCCAGCGAACTAGCGGGAGGTTTGAATGAGCAGTTCTTC.

V and J are TRBV28 and TRBJ2-7; TRBD1 might be the D (6 bases). Trimming left V 8 bases short and J 4 bases short, with 18 bases between. In germline, CDR1 is MDHEN, CDR2 SYDVKM. CDR3 length: 14 residues. The CDR3 protein is CASCSRQEGYEQYF. CDR3 coding DNA: TGTGCCAGCTGCTCCCGACAGGAAGGTTACGAGCAGTACTTC.

The chain couples TRBV6-6 to TRBJ2-1; D is ambiguous. The length of the CDR3 is 11 residues. Germline CDR1 and CDR2: MNHNY and SVGAGI (reference sequence). Between the trimmed V and J ends, which lost 7 bases and 7 bases, there was a span of 8 bases. The CDR3 DNA reads as TGTGCCAGCACCCACGTGAATGAGCAGTTCTTC. Translation: CASTHVNEQFF.